This is a list of T cell receptor beta chains from one sample in a study of siplizumab effects on memory and regulatory T cells. Generated by immunoSEQ multiplex PCR, the TCRdb table keeps only in-frame clones and is missing some. The data hold 85,000 to 130,000 clones, with about 90% observed a single time. The sample was CD4+ T cells sorted from blood. The receptors stem from a human donor in good health. Some clones in this sample may be carry-over from other donors' samples. Both conserved end residues are part of each CDR3. D genes are given only for firm matches. Some rows mark clone size as missing; the rest say once, few, many or name a class of expanded clone.

D: NA
size: NA
V: TRBV14
J: TRBJ2-7
CDR3: CASSPTHYEQYF
DNA: TGTGCCAGCAGCCCGACCCACTACGAGCAGTACTTC

D: NA
size: once
V: TRBV7-6
J: TRBJ2-3
CDR3: CASSFTSGLLVSDTQYF
DNA: TGTGCCAGCAGCTTCACGTCGGGACTGTTAGTGTCAGATACGCAGTATTTT

D: TRBD1
size: NA
V: TRBV30
J: TRBJ1-6
CDR3: CAWSVRAGGIDSPLHF
DNA: TGTGCCTGGAGTGTACGAGCAGGGGGCATAGATTCACCCCTCCACTTT

D: NA
size: NA
V: TRBV5-5
J: TRBJ2-3
CDR3: CASSPGVDTQYF
DNA: TGTGCCAGCAGCCCGGGGGTTGATACGCAGTATTTT

D: TRBD2
size: NA
V: TRBV4-1
J: TRBJ2-7
CDR3: CASRKSPGGYEQYF
DNA: TGCGCCAGCAGAAAGAGCCCGGGAGGCTACGAGCAGTACTTC

D: NA
size: NA
V: TRBV13
J: TRBJ2-7
CDR3: CASSLLDRSSYEQYF
DNA: TGTGCCAGCAGCTTATTAGACCGGAGCTCCTACGAGCAGTACTTC

D: TRBD2
size: NA
V: TRBV6-5
J: TRBJ2-1
CDR3: CASSYRTSGGNNEQFF
DNA: TGTGCCAGCAGTTATCGGACTAGCGGGGGGAACAATGAGCAGTTCTTC

D: TRBD2
size: NA
V: TRBV7-3
J: TRBJ2-1
CDR3: CASSFSGNSYNEQFF
DNA: TGTGCCAGCAGTTTTAGCGGGAACTCCTACAATGAGCAGTTCTTC

D: TRBD1
size: NA
V: TRBV6-5
J: TRBJ2-3
CDR3: CASSSTGGSTDTQYF
DNA: TGTGCCAGCAGTTCGACAGGGGGCAGCACAGATACGCAGTATTTT

D: TRBD2
size: once
V: TRBV12-5
J: TRBJ2-3
CDR3: CASGSRLAGYSTDTQYF
DNA: TGTGCTAGTGGTTCAAGACTAGCGGGATATAGCACAGATACGCAGTATTTT

D: TRBD1
size: NA
V: TRBV6-5
J: TRBJ1-2
CDR3: CASRGPGTGVAGYTF
DNA: TGTGCCAGCAGGGGTCCGGGGACAGGGGTTGCAGGCTACACCTTC

D: TRBD2
size: few
V: TRBV7-3
J: TRBJ2-1
CDR3: CASSPGLAGVEQFF
DNA: TGTGCCAGCAGCCCCGGACTAGCGGGAGTTGAGCAGTTCTTC

D: NA
size: NA
V: TRBV5-4
J: TRBJ2-1
CDR3: CASTIELEKGNEQFF
DNA: TGTGCCAGCACCATAGAACTAGAGAAAGGCAATGAGCAGTTCTTC

D: TRBD1
size: NA
V: TRBV2
J: TRBJ2-1
CDR3: CASSESSRDRTYNEQFF
DNA: TGTGCCAGCAGTGAATCTTCCCGGGACAGAACCTACAATGAGCAGTTCTTC

D: NA
size: NA
V: TRBV4-1
J: TRBJ2-3
CDR3: CASSQDAVPSTDTQYF
DNA: TGCGCCAGCAGCCAAGATGCCGTCCCTAGCACAGATACGCAGTATTTT

D: NA
size: NA
V: TRBV7-2
J: TRBJ1-5
CDR3: CASSSQGGAGNQPQHF
DNA: TGTGCCAGCAGCTCGCAAGGCGGGGCTGGCAATCAGCCCCAGCATTTT

D: NA
size: few
V: TRBV6-1
J: TRBJ2-6
CDR3: CASSIGVTEANVLTF
DNA: TGTGCCAGCAGCATAGGGGTGACTGAGGCCAACGTCCTGACTTTC

D: NA
size: NA
V: TRBV27
J: TRBJ2-7
CDR3: CASRKPGRETYEQYF
DNA: TGTGCCAGCAGAAAACCTGGCAGGGAGACCTACGAGCAGTACTTC

D: NA
size: NA
V: TRBV5-1
J: TRBJ1-1
CDR3: CASSLIGRNTEAFF
DNA: TGCGCCAGCAGCTTGATTGGACGGAACACTGAAGCTTTCTTT

D: TRBD1
size: NA
V: TRBV5-4
J: TRBJ2-3
CDR3: CASSRTGPSTDTQYF
DNA: TGTGCCAGCAGCCGGACAGGCCCTAGCACAGATACGCAGTATTTT

D: NA
size: once
V: TRBV6-1
J: TRBJ2-5
CDR3: CASSMVRQETQYF
DNA: TGTGCCAGCAGTATGGTCCGACAAGAGACCCAGTACTTC

D: NA
size: NA
V: TRBV15
J: TRBJ2-4
CDR3: CATSRGLLERAKNIQYF
DNA: TGTGCCACCAGCAGAGGCCTTCTTGAGAGGGCCAAAAACATTCAGTACTTC

D: TRBD1
size: NA
V: TRBV5-1
J: TRBJ1-1
CDR3: CASSLVEGASEAFF
DNA: TGCGCCAGCAGCTTGGTTGAGGGGGCGTCTGAAGCTTTCTTT

D: NA
size: NA
V: TRBV2
J: TRBJ1-3
CDR3: CASKEGTGNTIYF
DNA: TGTGCCAGCAAAGAGGGGACTGGAAACACCATATATTTT

D: NA
size: few
V: TRBV6-6
J: TRBJ2-7
CDR3: CASSYRPGETYEQYF
DNA: TGTGCCAGCAGTTATCGGCCGGGAGAGACCTACGAGCAGTACTTC

D: NA
size: NA
V: TRBV19
J: TRBJ1-2
CDR3: CASRPGGTNYGYTF
DNA: TGTGCCAGTAGACCCGGGGGGACTAACTATGGCTACACCTTC

D: NA
size: NA
V: TRBV6-5
J: TRBJ1-5
CDR3: CASCDRSGPQHF
DNA: TGTGCCAGCTGCGACCGATCCGGACCCCAGCATTTT

D: NA
size: NA
V: TRBV28
J: TRBJ1-2
CDR3: CASSLSGNYGYTF
DNA: TGTGCCAGCAGTTTATCGGGGAACTATGGCTACACCTTC

D: TRBD2
size: NA
V: TRBV9
J: TRBJ2-1
CDR3: CASSGGIRAGAAREQFF
DNA: TGTGCCAGCAGCGGCGGCATTCGGGCGGGAGCTGCTCGTGAGCAGTTCTTC

D: NA
size: NA
V: TRBV18
J: TRBJ2-7
CDR3: CASSPVRRELKEQYF
DNA: TGTGCCAGCTCACCAGTGCGACGGGAGTTGAAAGAGCAGTACTTC

D: NA
size: NA
V: TRBV19
J: TRBJ2-2
CDR3: CASGGTLSGELFF
DNA: TGTGCCAGTGGGGGGACGCTGTCCGGGGAGCTGTTTTTT

D: TRBD1
size: NA
V: TRBV30
J: TRBJ2-7
CDR3: CAWKGTGGYEQYF
DNA: TGTGCCTGGAAGGGGACAGGGGGCTACGAGCAGTACTTC

D: TRBD1
size: NA
V: TRBV9
J: TRBJ2-2
CDR3: CASSEPGGSDTGELFF
DNA: TGTGCCAGCAGCGAACCAGGGGGCTCGGACACCGGGGAGCTGTTTTTT

D: NA
size: NA
V: TRBV19
J: TRBJ1-2
CDR3: CASSPTLTQNYGYTF
DNA: TGTGCCAGTAGCCCGACGCTGACTCAGAACTATGGCTACACCTTC

D: TRBD2
size: NA
V: TRBV6-6
J: TRBJ2-7
CDR3: CASSNPTSVSYEQYF
DNA: TGTGCCAGCAGTAACCCGACTAGCGTCTCCTACGAGCAGTACTTC

D: NA
size: NA
V: TRBV19
J: TRBJ1-5
CDR3: CASSPEQGSVWQPQHF
DNA: TGTGCCAGTAGTCCCGAACAGGGATCGGTGTGGCAGCCCCAGCATTTT

D: TRBD1
size: NA
V: TRBV10-2
J: TRBJ2-7
CDR3: CASRPGQGTYEQYF
DNA: TGCGCCAGCAGGCCGGGACAGGGAACCTACGAGCAGTACTTC

D: TRBD2
size: NA
V: TRBV7-6
J: TRBJ2-7
CDR3: CASSPVAGYTTRRFSYEQYF
DNA: TGTGCCAGCAGCCCGGTAGCGGGGTACACGACACGGCGCTTCTCCTACGAGCAGTACTTC

D: TRBD1
size: NA
V: TRBV6-1
J: TRBJ2-7
CDR3: CASNRQGVGEQYF
DNA: TGTGCCAGCAATCGGCAGGGGGTGGGAGAGCAGTACTTC

D: NA
size: NA
V: TRBV28
J: TRBJ1-2
CDR3: CASSLGGSVANYGYTF
DNA: TGTGCCAGCAGTTTGGGGGGTTCAGTTGCTAACTATGGCTACACCTTC

D: NA
size: NA
V: TRBV12-5
J: TRBJ2-7
CDR3: CASGLSLSSEQYF
DNA: TGTGCTAGTGGTTTGAGTTTGTCCTCCGAGCAGTACTTC

D: NA
size: NA
V: TRBV5-1
J: TRBJ2-3
CDR3: CASSLALSTDTQYF
DNA: TGCGCCAGCAGCTTGGCCTTGAGCACAGATACGCAGTATTTT

D: TRBD1
size: NA
V: TRBV28
J: TRBJ1-1
CDR3: CASNPRGQGTEAFF
DNA: TGTGCCAGCAATCCAAGGGGGCAGGGCACTGAAGCTTTCTTT

D: NA
size: NA
V: TRBV15
J: TRBJ2-7
CDR3: CATSRGGKSAYEQYF
DNA: TGTGCCACCAGCAGAGGGGGAAAGAGCGCCTACGAGCAGTACTTC

D: NA
size: NA
V: TRBV5-4
J: TRBJ1-1
CDR3: CASRPEGGSFTEAFF
DNA: TGTGCCAGCAGACCCGAAGGGGGGTCGTTTACTGAAGCTTTCTTT

D: TRBD1
size: NA
V: TRBV2
J: TRBJ2-7
CDR3: CASGPGTGFHEQYF
DNA: TGTGCCAGCGGGCCCGGGACAGGGTTCCACGAGCAGTACTTC

D: NA
size: NA
V: TRBV6-5
J: TRBJ2-7
CDR3: CASSDIAKQYF
DNA: TGTGCCAGCAGTGATATAGCGAAGCAGTACTTC

D: NA
size: NA
V: TRBV27
J: TRBJ2-3
CDR3: CASSLYQDKSTDTQYF
DNA: TGTGCCAGCAGTTTATATCAAGATAAAAGCACAGATACGCAGTATTTT

D: TRBD2
size: few
V: TRBV7-7
J: TRBJ2-1
CDR3: CASSLVAGATYNEQFF
DNA: TGTGCTAGCAGCTTAGTAGCGGGAGCAACCTACAATGAGCAGTTCTTC

D: TRBD1
size: NA
V: TRBV28
J: TRBJ2-5
CDR3: CASSSPTTGKETQYF
DNA: TGTGCCAGCAGTTCCCCAACGACAGGGAAGGAGACCCAGTACTTC

D: NA
size: NA
V: TRBV6-6
J: TRBJ2-7
CDR3: CASSYSPKGYEQYF
DNA: TGTGCCAGCAGTTACTCACCGAAGGGGTACGAGCAGTACTTC

D: TRBD1
size: NA
V: TRBV19
J: TRBJ1-1
CDR3: CASSDRGRPNTEAFF
DNA: TGTGCCAGCAGCGACAGGGGCAGGCCGAACACTGAAGCTTTCTTT